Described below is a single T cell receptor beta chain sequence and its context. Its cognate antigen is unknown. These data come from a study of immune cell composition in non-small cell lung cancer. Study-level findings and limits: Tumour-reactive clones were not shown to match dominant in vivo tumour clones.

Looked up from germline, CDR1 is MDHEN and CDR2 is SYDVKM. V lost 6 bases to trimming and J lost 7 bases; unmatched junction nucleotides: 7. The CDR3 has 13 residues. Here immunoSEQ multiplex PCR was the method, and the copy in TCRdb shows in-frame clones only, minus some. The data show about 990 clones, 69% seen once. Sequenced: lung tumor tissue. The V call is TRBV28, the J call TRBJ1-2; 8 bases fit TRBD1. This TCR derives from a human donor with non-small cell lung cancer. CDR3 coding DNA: TGTGCCAGCAGCCCCGGACAGGGACGTGGCTACACCTTC. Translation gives CASSPGQGRGYTF.